The present entry profiles one T cell receptor beta chain with its context. These data belong to a study of blood T cell repertoires in COVID-19. Overall study: From T cells, B-cell-depleted T cells, or PBMCs came the material, which was cDNA or gDNA.

Sequencing was performed with immunoSEQ multiplex PCR; in TCRdb, only in-frame clones are kept and a portion is missing. The data hold 50,000 to 75,000 clones, with about 86% observed a single time. Trimming stripped 2 bases from V and 0 bases from J, with 14 bases between. This CDR3 spans 18 amino acids. This clonotype originated in a woman of 80 years or more with active or convalescent COVID-19. This chain uses TRBV23-1 with TRBJ2-6, with D possibly TRBD1 on 7 matching bases. TRBV23-1 falls under the ORF class, with uncertain function. Sequenced: peripheral blood. CDR3 sequence (DNA): TGCGCCAGCAGTCAACGACAGGGACTCGGCTCTGGGGCCAACGTCCTGACTTTC. Translating gives CASSQRQGLGSGANVLTF.